This TCR beta chain was retrieved from a study of CD8 T cells in Susac syndrome. Sequencing targeted TCR beta in T cells from blood (CD8+ and CD4+). Negative isolation was used for CD8+ and CD4+ T cells and FACS enrichment for TEMRA cells. cDNA came from around 0.5 to 1 ug RNA primed by random hexamers. TCRdb re-derived calls from the immunoSEQ multiplex PCR reads in MiXCR, one entry per CDR3 protein. The sample yields 200,000 to 250,000 distinct CDR3 sequences, 92% seen once. Between the trimmed V and J ends, which lost 5 bases and 6 bases, there was a span of 16 bases. This CDR3 contains 14 residues.

This chain connects TRBV12-3 or TRBV12-4 to TRBJ1-1; no clear D gene. The TCR comes from a human donor with multiple sclerosis. Material: CD8+ T cells from PBMCs. Written as DNA, the CDR3 is TGTGCCAGCAGTGACCTGGACGTGTACGCTGAAGCTTTCTTT. The encoded protein is CASSDLDVYAEAFF.